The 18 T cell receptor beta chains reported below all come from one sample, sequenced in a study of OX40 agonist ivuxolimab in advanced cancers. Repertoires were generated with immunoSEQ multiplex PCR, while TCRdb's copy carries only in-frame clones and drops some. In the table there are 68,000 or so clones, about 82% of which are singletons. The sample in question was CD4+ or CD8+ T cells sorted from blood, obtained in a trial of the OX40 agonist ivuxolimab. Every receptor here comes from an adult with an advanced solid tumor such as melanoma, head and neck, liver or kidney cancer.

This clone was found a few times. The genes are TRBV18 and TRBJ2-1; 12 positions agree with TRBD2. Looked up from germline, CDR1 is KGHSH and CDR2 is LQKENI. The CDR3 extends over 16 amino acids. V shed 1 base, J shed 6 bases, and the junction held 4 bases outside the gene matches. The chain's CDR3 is CASSPRLAGEGNEQFF. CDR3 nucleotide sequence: TGTGCCAGCTCACCACGACTAGCGGGAGAGGGCAATGAGCAGTTCTTC.

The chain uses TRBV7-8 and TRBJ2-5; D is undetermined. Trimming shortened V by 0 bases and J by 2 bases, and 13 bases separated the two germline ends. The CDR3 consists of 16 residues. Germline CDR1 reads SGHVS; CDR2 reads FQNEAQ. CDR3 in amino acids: CASSLARFLGQETQYF. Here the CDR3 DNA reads TGTGCCAGCAGCTTAGCGCGGTTTCTGGGGCAAGAGACCCAGTACTTC.

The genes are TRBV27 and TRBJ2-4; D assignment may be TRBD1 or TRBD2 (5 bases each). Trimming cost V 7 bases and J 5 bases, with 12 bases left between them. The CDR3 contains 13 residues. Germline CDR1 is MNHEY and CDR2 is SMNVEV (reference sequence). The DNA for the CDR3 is TGTGCCAGCATCGGGACCGCTGAAAACATTCAGTACTTC. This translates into CASIGTAENIQYF.

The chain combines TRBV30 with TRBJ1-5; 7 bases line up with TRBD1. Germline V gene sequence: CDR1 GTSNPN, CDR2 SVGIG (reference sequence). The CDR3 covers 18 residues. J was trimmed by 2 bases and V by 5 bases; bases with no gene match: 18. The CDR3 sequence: CAWWRRYRGSRGNQPQHF. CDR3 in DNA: TGTGCCTGGTGGCGGAGATACAGGGGCAGTAGGGGCAATCAGCCCCAGCATTTT.

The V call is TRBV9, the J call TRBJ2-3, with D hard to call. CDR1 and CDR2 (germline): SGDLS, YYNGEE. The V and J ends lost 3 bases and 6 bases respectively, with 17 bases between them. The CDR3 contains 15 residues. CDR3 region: CASSADTFGSDTQYF. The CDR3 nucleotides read TGTGCCAGCAGCGCAGACACGTTTGGGTCGGATACGCAGTATTTT. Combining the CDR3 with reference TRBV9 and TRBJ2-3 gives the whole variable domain DSGVTQTPKHLITATGQRVTLRCSPRSGDLSVYWYQQSLDQGLQFLIQYYNGEERAKGNILERFSAQQFPDLHSELNLSSLELGDSALYFCASSADTFGSDTQYFGPGTRLTVL.

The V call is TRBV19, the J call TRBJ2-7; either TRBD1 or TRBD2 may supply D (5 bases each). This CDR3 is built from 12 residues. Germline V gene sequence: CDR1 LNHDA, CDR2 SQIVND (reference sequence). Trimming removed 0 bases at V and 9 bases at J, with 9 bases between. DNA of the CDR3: TGTGCCAGTAGTATAGAGGGACGGGGGCAGTACGTC. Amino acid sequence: CASSIEGRGQYV.

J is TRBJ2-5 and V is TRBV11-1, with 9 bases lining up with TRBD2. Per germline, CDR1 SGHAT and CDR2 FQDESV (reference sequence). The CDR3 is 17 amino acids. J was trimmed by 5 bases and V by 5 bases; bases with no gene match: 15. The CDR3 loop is CASSPDQVRGGRETQYF. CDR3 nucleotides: TGTGCCAGCAGCCCCGACCAGGTGCGGGGGGGCCGGGAGACCCAGTACTTC.

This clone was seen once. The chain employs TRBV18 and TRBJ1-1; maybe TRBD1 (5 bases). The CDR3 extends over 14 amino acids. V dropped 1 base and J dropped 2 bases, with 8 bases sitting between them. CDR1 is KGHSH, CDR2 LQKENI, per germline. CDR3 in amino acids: CASSPQDRNTEAFF. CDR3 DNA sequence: TGTGCCAGCTCACCACAAGACAGAAACACTGAAGCTTTCTTT.

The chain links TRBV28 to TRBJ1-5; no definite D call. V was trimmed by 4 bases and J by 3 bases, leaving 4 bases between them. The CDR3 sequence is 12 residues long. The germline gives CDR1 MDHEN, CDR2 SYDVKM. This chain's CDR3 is CASSSNNQPQHF. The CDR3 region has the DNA TGTGCCAGCAGTTCAAACAATCAGCCCCAGCATTTT.

The CDR3 region is CASSPLVSSGYGYTF. Written as DNA, the CDR3 is TGTGCCAGCAGTCCACTTGTATCGTCTGGCTATGGCTACACCTTC. This chain uses TRBV27 with TRBJ1-2; D not certain. The CDR3 is 15 amino acids. Germline CDR1 is MNHEY and CDR2 is SMNVEV (reference sequence). Trimming took off 5 bases at V and 4 bases at J, with 17 bases between the two ends.

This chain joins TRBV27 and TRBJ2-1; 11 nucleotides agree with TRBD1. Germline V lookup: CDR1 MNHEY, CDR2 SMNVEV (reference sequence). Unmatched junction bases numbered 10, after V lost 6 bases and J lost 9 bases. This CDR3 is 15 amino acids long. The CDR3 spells CASRSGTGGSSEQFF. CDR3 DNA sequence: TGTGCCAGCAGAAGTGGGACAGGGGGTTCGAGTGAGCAGTTCTTC.

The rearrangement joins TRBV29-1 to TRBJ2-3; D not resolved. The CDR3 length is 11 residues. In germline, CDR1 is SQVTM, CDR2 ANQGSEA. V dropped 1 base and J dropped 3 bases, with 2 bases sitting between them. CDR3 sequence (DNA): TGCAGCGTTGAAGGGACAGATACGCAGTATTTT. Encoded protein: CSVEGTDTQYF.

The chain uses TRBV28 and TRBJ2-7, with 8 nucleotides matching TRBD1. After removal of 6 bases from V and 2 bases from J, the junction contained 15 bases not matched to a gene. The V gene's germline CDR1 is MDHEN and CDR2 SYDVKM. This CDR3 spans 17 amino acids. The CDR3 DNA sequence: TGTGCCAGCAGGGGACCGACAGGGGCCTCCTGGACCTACGAGCAGTACTTC. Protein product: CASRGPTGASWTYEQYF.

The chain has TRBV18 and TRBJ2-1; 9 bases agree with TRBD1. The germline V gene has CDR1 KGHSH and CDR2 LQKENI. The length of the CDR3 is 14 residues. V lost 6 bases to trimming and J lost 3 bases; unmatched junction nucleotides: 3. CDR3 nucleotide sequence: TGTGCCAGCTCTCCGGGACAGGGCTACAATGAGCAGTTCTTC. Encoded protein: CASSPGQGYNEQFF. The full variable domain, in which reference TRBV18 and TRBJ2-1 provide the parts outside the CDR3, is NAGVMQNPRHLVRRRGQEARLRCSPMKGHSHVYWYRQLPEEGLKFMVYLQKENIIDESGMPKERFSAEFPKEGPSILRIQQVVRGDSAAYFCASSPGQGYNEQFFGPGTRLTVL.

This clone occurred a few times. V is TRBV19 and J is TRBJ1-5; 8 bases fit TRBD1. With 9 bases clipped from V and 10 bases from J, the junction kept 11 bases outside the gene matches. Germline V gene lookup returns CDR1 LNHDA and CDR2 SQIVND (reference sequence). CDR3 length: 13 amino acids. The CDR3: CASLDRDLGPQHF. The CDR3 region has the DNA TGTGCCAGCCTGGACAGGGACCTTGGACCCCAGCATTTT. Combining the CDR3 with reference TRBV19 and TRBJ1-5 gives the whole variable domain DGGITQSPKYLFRKEGQNVTLSCEQNLNHDAMYWYRQDPGQGLRLIYYSQIVNDFQKGDIAEGYSVSREKKESFPLTVTSAQKNPTAFYLCASLDRDLGPQHFGDGTRLSIL.

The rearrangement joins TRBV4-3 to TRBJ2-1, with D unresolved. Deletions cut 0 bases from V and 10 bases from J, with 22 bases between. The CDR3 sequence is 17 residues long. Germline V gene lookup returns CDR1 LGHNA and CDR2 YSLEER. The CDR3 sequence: CASSQDWLLAEPGEQFF. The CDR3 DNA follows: TGCGCCAGCAGCCAAGATTGGCTTCTCGCGGAGCCGGGCGAGCAGTTCTTC.

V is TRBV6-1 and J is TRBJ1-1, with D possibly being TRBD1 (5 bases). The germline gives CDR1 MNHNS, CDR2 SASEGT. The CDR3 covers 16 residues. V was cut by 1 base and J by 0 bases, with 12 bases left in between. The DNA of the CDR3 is TGTGCCAGCAGTGAAGGCCTGGGACCTATGAACACTGAAGCTTTCTTT. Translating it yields CASSEGLGPMNTEAFF.

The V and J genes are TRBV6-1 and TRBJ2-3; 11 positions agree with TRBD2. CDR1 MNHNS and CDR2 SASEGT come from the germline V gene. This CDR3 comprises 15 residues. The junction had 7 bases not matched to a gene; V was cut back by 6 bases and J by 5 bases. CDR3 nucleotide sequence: TGTGCCAGCAGGGATAGCGGGGGGGCGGTAGATACGCAGTATTTT. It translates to CASRDSGGAVDTQYF.